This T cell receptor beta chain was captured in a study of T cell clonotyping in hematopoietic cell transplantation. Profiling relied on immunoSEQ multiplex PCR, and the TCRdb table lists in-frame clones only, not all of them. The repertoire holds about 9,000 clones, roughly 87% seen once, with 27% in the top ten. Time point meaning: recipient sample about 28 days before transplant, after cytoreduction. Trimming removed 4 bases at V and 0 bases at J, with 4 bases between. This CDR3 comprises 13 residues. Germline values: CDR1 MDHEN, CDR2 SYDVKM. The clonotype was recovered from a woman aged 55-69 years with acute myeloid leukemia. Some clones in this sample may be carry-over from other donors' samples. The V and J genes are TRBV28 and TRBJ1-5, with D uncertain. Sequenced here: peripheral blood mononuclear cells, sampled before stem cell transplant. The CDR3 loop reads CASSWYSNQPQHF. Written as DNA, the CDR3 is TGTGCCAGCAGTTGGTATAGCAATCAGCCCCAGCATTTT.